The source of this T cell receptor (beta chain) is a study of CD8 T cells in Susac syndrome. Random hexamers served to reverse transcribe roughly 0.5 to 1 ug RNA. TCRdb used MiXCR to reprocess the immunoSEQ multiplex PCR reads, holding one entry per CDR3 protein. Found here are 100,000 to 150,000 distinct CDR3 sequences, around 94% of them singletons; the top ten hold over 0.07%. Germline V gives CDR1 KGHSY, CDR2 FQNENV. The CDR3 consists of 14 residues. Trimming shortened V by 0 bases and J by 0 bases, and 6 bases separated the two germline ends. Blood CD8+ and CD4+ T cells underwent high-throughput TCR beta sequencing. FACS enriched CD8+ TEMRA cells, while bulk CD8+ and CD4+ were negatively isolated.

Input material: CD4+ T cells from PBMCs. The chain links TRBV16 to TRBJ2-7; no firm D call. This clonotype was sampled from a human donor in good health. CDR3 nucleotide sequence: TGTGCCAGCAGCCAATCTTTAGGCTCCTACGAGCAGTACTTC. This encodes CASSQSLGSYEQYF.